The T cell receptor beta chain described here comes from a study of blood T cell repertoires in COVID-19. About the research overall: Italy, Spain and the United States were the sources of the convalescent and acute COVID-19 samples.

Some clones are missing from TCRdb's copy, which holds only in-frame ones; the method was immunoSEQ multiplex PCR. The sample has 470,000 or so clones, about 89% seen once. This CDR3 is built from 18 residues. Germline V gene data show CDR1 as LGHNA and CDR2 as YNFKEQ. After removal of 1 base from V and 5 bases from J, the junction contained 8 bases not matched to a gene. J is TRBJ2-2 and V is TRBV4-2; 12 bases line up with TRBD2. The clonotype comes from a woman aged 25 to 45 with acute or convalescent COVID-19. The sequenced material came from peripheral blood. CDR3 in DNA: TGTGCCAGCAGCCAAGGGACTAGCGGGGCCCCTAGAACCGGGGAGCTGTTTTTT. Its protein is CASSQGTSGAPRTGELFF.